What follows describes a single T cell receptor beta chain. Its antigen is currently unknown. The sample is drawn from a study of T cell responses to AZD1222 COVID-19 vaccine. Study conclusions and caveats: The span of vaccine-associated CD4 TCRs extended across spike, with dominance at 160-218 and 743-854.

Profiling relied on immunoSEQ multiplex PCR, and the TCRdb table lists in-frame clones only, not all of them. The sample consists of roughly 80,000 clones, 75% to 95% of them appearing once. The junction had 7 bases not matched to a gene; V was cut back by 5 bases and J by 8 bases. The CDR3 has 14 amino acids. The V gene's germline CDR1 is SGHRS and CDR2 YFSETQ. Combined were second doses at about 4 or about 12 weeks. The V gene is TRBV5-1, the J gene TRBJ1-6, with 7 bases aligning to TRBD1. This sample comprised peripheral blood, obtained 28 days after the second AZD1222 dose. This sequence originates from an adult who received the AZD1222 COVID-19 vaccine. CDR3 protein: CASRLDRDHSPLHF. The CDR3 DNA reads TGCGCCAGCAGACTAGACAGGGACCATTCACCCCTCCACTTT.